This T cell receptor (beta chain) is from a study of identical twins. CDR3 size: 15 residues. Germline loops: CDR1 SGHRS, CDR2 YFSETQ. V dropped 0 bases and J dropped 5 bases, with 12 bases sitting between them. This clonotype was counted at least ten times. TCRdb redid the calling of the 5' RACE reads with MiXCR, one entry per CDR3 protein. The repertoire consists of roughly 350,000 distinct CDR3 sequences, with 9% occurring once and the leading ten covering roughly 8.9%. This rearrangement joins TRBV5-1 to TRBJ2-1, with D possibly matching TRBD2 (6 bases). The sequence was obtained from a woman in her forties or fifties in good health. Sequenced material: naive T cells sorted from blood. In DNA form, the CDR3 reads TGCGCCAGCAGCTTGGGGGTTGGGGGGAACAATGAGCAGTTCTTC. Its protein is CASSLGVGGNNEQFF.